These 17 T cell receptor beta chains share one sample of origin, sequenced in a study of T cell responses to AZD1222 COVID-19 vaccine. The protocol was immunoSEQ multiplex PCR, while the TCRdb copy is restricted to in-frame clones and leaves out a portion. The table includes 100,000 or so clones, about 89% detected once. Sample: peripheral blood, taken on day 0 of AZD1222 vaccination. The source of these receptors is an adult in good health.

This clone has only one observation. This sequence joins TRBV27 and TRBJ1-5, with 7 bases identical to TRBD1. Germline trimming cut 5 bases from V and 0 bases from J; bases unmatched to any gene: 7. The CDR3 loop spans 16 amino acids. The germline V gene has CDR1 MNHEY and CDR2 SMNVEV (reference sequence). The DNA of the CDR3 is TGTGCCAGCAGTCCATGGACAGGCGATAGCAATCAGCCCCAGCATTTT. Translated, it gives CASSPWTGDSNQPQHF.

The chain combines TRBV5-4 with TRBJ1-1, with 8 positions matching TRBD1. The germline V gene encodes CDR1 SGHNT and CDR2 YYREEE (reference sequence). The CDR3 runs to 14 residues. Trimming cost V 5 bases and J 4 bases; bases outside gene matches: 7. CDR3 residues: CASSRGQGITEAFF. Written as DNA, the CDR3 is TGTGCCAGCAGTCGCGGACAGGGTATCACTGAAGCTTTCTTT. Looking up the rest from reference TRBV5-4 and TRBJ1-1 gives the full variable domain: ETGVTQSPTHLIKTRGQQVTLRCSSQSGHNTVSWYQQALGQGPQFIFQYYREEENGRGNFPPRFSGLQFPNYSSELNVNALELDDSALYLCASSRGQGITEAFFGQGTRLTVV.

The chain has TRBV15 and TRBJ1-1; D not certain. Trimming shortened V by 0 bases and J by 3 bases, and 5 bases separated the two germline ends. The CDR3 spans 13 residues. Per germline, CDR1 LNHNV and CDR2 YYDKDF (reference sequence). The CDR3 nucleotides are TGTGCCACCAGCAGAGAACGTTACACTGAAGCTTTCTTT. Translating it yields CATSRERYTEAFF.

This clone was observed once. The V call is TRBV5-1, the J call TRBJ2-6; TRBD2 is a possible D gene (5 bases). The V gene lost 5 bases and the J gene lost 4 bases, with 13 bases spanning the gap. CDR3 length equals 15 residues. The germline CDR1 and CDR2 sequences are SGHRS and YFSETQ. CDR3 DNA sequence: TGCGCCAGCAGGAGACCGGGGATCGGGGCCAACGTCCTGACTTTC. This codes for CASRRPGIGANVLTF.

The V call is TRBV30, the J call TRBJ1-2; D unresolved. The CDR3 is made up of 13 amino acids. The V and J ends lost 4 bases and 0 bases respectively, with 9 bases between them. Germline lookup yields CDR1 GTSNPN and CDR2 SVGIG (reference sequence). The CDR3 here is CAWNRAPNYGYTF. The CDR3 DNA follows: TGTGCCTGGAATAGAGCGCCTAACTATGGCTACACCTTC.

The chain employs TRBV6-5 and TRBJ2-5; TRBD2 might be the D (5 bases). CDR1 is MNHEY, CDR2 SVGAGI, per germline. The CDR3 is made up of 15 amino acids. V lost 0 bases and J lost 4, with 12 bases in between. The CDR3 bases are TGTGCCAGCAGTTACTCGATGGACTCCGGAGAGACCCAGTACTTC. Translation: CASSYSMDSGETQYF.

The gene calls are TRBV28 and TRBJ2-7, with TRBD1 matching over 12 bases. V gave up 5 bases and J gave up 7 bases; unmatched junction bases: 9. Germline V gene sequence: CDR1 MDHEN, CDR2 SYDVKM. The CDR3 loop spans 15 amino acids. CDR3 bases: TGTGCCAGCAGTGGTCCGGGACAGGGGGCGGGGGAGCAGTACTTC. Translated, it gives CASSGPGQGAGEQYF.

V and J are TRBV11-1 and TRBJ2-2; unclear D gene. The V gene's germline CDR1 is SGHAT and CDR2 FQDESV (reference sequence). The CDR3 spans 14 residues. V was trimmed by 5 bases and J by 1 base, leaving 8 bases between them. DNA of the CDR3: TGTGCCAGCAGCCTTAGATGGAACACCGGGGAGCTGTTTTTT. Its translation is CASSLRWNTGELFF.

The chain combines TRBV30 with TRBJ1-3, with TRBD1 matching over 8 bases. J gave up 4 bases and V 5 bases, and 4 bases lay outside the gene matches. The CDR3 length is 13 residues. Per the germline V gene, CDR1 is GTSNPN and CDR2 is SVGIG (reference sequence). CDR3 bases: TGTGCCTGGGACAGGGGCTCCGGAAACACCATATATTTT. Translation: CAWDRGSGNTIYF. The full variable domain, with the rest looked up from reference TRBV30 and TRBJ1-3, is SQTIHQWPATLVQPVGSPLSLECTVEGTSNPNLYWYRQAAGRGLQLLFYSVGIGQISSEVPQNLSASRPQDRQFILSSKKLLLSDSGFYLCAWDRGSGNTIYFGEGSWLTVV.

The chain's CDR3 is CASNPGPPAGYTF. CDR3 DNA sequence: TGTGCCAGCAATCCCGGGCCTCCAGCGGGCTACACCTTC. The chain uses TRBV6-5 and TRBJ1-2; D is uncertain. The CDR3 contains 13 residues. V lost 7 bases to trimming and J lost 8 bases, with 17 bases between them. The germline V gene has CDR1 MNHEY and CDR2 SVGAGI.

The rearrangement links TRBV6-5 to TRBJ1-6; D is possibly TRBD1 (6 bases). Germline loops: CDR1 MNHEY, CDR2 SVGAGI. Trimming took 2 bases from V and 8 from J, leaving 13 bases between them. The CDR3 is 15 amino acids. CDR3 residues: CASSYQGSSDSPLHF. DNA for the CDR3: TGTGCCAGCAGTTACCAGGGGTCTTCAGATTCACCCCTCCACTTT.

A single count supports this clone. The J gene is TRBJ1-1, the V gene TRBV5-4; unclear D gene. The CDR3 sequence is 13 residues long. Germline V gene lookup returns CDR1 SGHNT and CDR2 YYREEE (reference sequence). The ends were cut back, 0 bases at V and 4 bases at J, with 7 bases in the middle. The DNA for the CDR3 is TGTGCCAGCAGCTTGGCGACGATCACTGAAGCTTTCTTT. Its protein is CASSLATITEAFF.

This chain connects TRBV9 to TRBJ2-7, with a weak D call TRBD2 (6 bases). The germline gives CDR1 SGDLS, CDR2 YYNGEE. The CDR3 covers 15 residues. With 0 bases removed from V and 3 bases from J, the gap between germline ends came to 13 bases. Written as DNA, the CDR3 is TGTGCCAGCAGCGTAGGCCCAGGGACTCTCTACGAGCAGTACTTC. Its translation: CASSVGPGTLYEQYF.

The V gene is TRBV12-3 or TRBV12-4, the J gene TRBJ2-5; no clear D. This CDR3 spans 13 amino acids. V lost 3 bases and J lost 7, with 12 bases in between. The CDR3 spells CASSLSRTATQYF. CDR3 nucleotides: TGTGCCAGCAGTTTGAGCAGGACCGCGACCCAGTACTTC.

This clone appeared once. The CDR3 reads CASSFGGGEQYF. The CDR3 coding sequence is TGTGCCAGCAGCTTCGGGGGTGGAGAGCAGTACTTC. The V call is TRBV5-6, the J call TRBJ2-7, with D perhaps TRBD2 (6 bases). Trimming shortened V by 2 bases and J by 7 bases, and 10 bases separated the two germline ends. This CDR3 comprises 12 residues. Germline values: CDR1 SGHDT, CDR2 YYEEEE. The whole variable domain, remainder taken from reference TRBV5-6 and TRBJ2-7, is DAGVTQSPTHLIKTRGQQVTLRCSPKSGHDTVSWYQQALGQGPQFIFQYYEEEERQRGNFPDRFSGHQFPNYSSELNVNALLLGDSALYLCASSFGGGEQYFGPGTRLTVT.

The chain joins TRBV19 to TRBJ1-2; the D gene is possibly TRBD1 (5 bases). Trimming stripped 6 bases from V and 7 bases from J, with 18 bases between. CDR3 size: 14 residues. CDR1 is LNHDA, CDR2 SQIVND, per germline (reference sequence). CDR3 amino acids: CASSQGWGTGGYTF. CDR3 bases: TGTGCCAGTAGCCAAGGGTGGGGGACGGGTGGCTACACCTTC.

The V call is TRBV24-1, the J call TRBJ2-3, with 10 bases identical to TRBD1. Germline V gene lookup returns CDR1 KGHDR and CDR2 SFDVKD. The CDR3 covers 16 residues. With V trimmed by 3 bases and J by 4 bases, 6 bases remained unmatched. The CDR3: CATSDAVTGGADTQYF. CDR3 DNA sequence: TGTGCCACCAGTGATGCAGTGACAGGGGGCGCAGATACGCAGTATTTT.